These 24 T cell receptor beta chains were all obtained from the same sample, sequenced in a study of blood T cell repertoires in COVID-19. TCRdb keeps only in-frame clones here, not all; method: immunoSEQ multiplex PCR. The table has 310,000 or so clones, approximately 87% seen once. Sequencing used peripheral blood. These receptors all stem from a woman aged 50 to 60 with active or convalescent COVID-19.

The chain links TRBV19 to TRBJ1-3; D uncertain. The germline CDR1 and CDR2 sequences are LNHDA and SQIVND (reference sequence). The CDR3 runs to 12 residues. Trimming cost V 9 bases and J 4 bases, with 10 bases left between them. As DNA, the CDR3 is TGTGCCAGCGTCACTCGGGGAAACACCATATATTTT. Protein product: CASVTRGNTIYF.

The count of this clone is one. The chain carries TRBV7-9 and TRBJ2-7; 7 nucleotides match TRBD1. This CDR3 is 15 amino acids long. J was trimmed by 3 bases and V by 1 base; bases with no gene match: 6. CDR1 and CDR2 (germline): SEHNR, FQNEAQ (reference sequence). The CDR3 protein is CASSLGQGVNYEQYF. The DNA of the CDR3 is TGTGCCAGCAGCTTAGGTCAGGGGGTGAACTACGAGCAGTACTTC.

The sample holds a few counts of this clone. The rearrangement joins TRBV19 to TRBJ1-3; 10 bases are shared with TRBD1. Germline CDR1 is LNHDA and CDR2 is SQIVND (reference sequence). This CDR3 has 16 amino acids. The trim removed 10 bases at V and 0 bases at J, leaving 9 bases unmatched. The CDR3 region is CATRDRGRSSGNTIYF. CDR3 nucleotides: TGTGCCACGAGGGACAGGGGTCGAAGCTCTGGAAACACCATATATTTT.

Worth noting for this clone: Other nucleotide sequences from this sample produce the same CDR3. J is TRBJ2-7 and V is TRBV27; 7 bases line up with TRBD1. Trimming cost V 6 bases and J 2 bases; bases outside gene matches: 4. Germline values: CDR1 MNHEY, CDR2 SMNVEV (reference sequence). The CDR3 runs to 13 residues. CDR3 amino acids: CASSRQGPYEQYF. In nucleotides, the CDR3 is TGTGCCAGCAGCAGACAGGGTCCCTACGAGCAGTACTTC.

The chain is built from TRBV7-6 and TRBJ2-2, with 8 bases aligning to TRBD2. With 1 base clipped from V and 1 base from J, the junction kept 5 bases outside the gene matches. Germline V gives CDR1 SGHVS, CDR2 FNYEAQ. The CDR3 length is 17 residues. This CDR3 reads CASSLVPAGVNTGELFF. The CDR3 region has the DNA TGTGCCAGCAGCTTAGTCCCAGCGGGGGTGAACACCGGGGAGCTGTTTTTT.

V and J are TRBV28 and TRBJ2-7; 9 bases map to TRBD1. Per the germline V gene, CDR1 is MDHEN and CDR2 is SYDVKM. J was trimmed by 4 bases and V by 6 bases; bases with no gene match: 13. This CDR3 is built from 16 residues. The CDR3 DNA follows: TGTGCCAGCAGCCCGACCCCGGGACAGGGAAGGTACGAGCAGTACTTC. It codes for CASSPTPGQGRYEQYF.

The rearrangement joins TRBV28 to TRBJ2-2; TRBD2 aligns across 8 bases. CDR1 is MDHEN and CDR2 is SYDVKM in the germline V gene. J gave up 5 bases and V 6 bases, and 8 bases lay outside the gene matches. CDR3 length: 15 amino acids. The DNA of the CDR3 is TGTGCCAGCAGCCAGGGAGGACTAGCTACCGGGGAGCTGTTTTTT. It translates to CASSQGGLATGELFF.

The sample holds one count of this clone. The rearrangement joins TRBV11-2 to TRBJ1-5; no clear D. The CDR3 extends over 13 amino acids. Germline V gene sequence: CDR1 SGHAT, CDR2 FQNNGV. V was cut by 2 bases and J by 7 bases, with 9 bases left in between. The CDR3 reads CASSLNPVQPQHF. The CDR3 DNA reads as TGTGCCAGCAGCTTAAACCCGGTCCAGCCCCAGCATTTT.

This chain uses TRBV7-8 with TRBJ2-3; D is uncertain. Germline CDR1 reads SGHVS; CDR2 reads FQNEAQ. Trimming shortened V by 1 base and J by 1 base, and 15 bases separated the two germline ends. The CDR3 sequence is 17 residues long. Here the CDR3 reads CASSLGLGAPGTDTQYF. CDR3 nucleotides: TGTGCCAGCAGCTTAGGACTCGGTGCGCCGGGCACAGATACGCAGTATTTT.

This clone came up once. The chain employs TRBV7-2 and TRBJ1-5, with 8 bases that match TRBD1. Trimming removed 5 bases from V and 1 base from J; junction bases left unmatched: 7. Per germline, CDR1 SGHTA and CDR2 FQGNSA. The length of the CDR3 is 16 residues. The CDR3 DNA follows: TGTGCCAGCAGCCCGACCGGGACAGGCAGCAATCAGCCCCAGCATTTT. It is translated as CASSPTGTGSNQPQHF.

The chain joins TRBV28 to TRBJ2-7, with TRBD1 identical over 10 bases. The CDR3 has 15 amino acids. Germline lookup yields CDR1 MDHEN and CDR2 SYDVKM. Trimming at V came to 5 bases and at J to 3 bases, leaving 7 bases not matched to a gene. The CDR3 reads CASSEWTGGNYEQYF. The DNA of the CDR3 is TGTGCCAGCAGTGAATGGACAGGGGGAAACTACGAGCAGTACTTC.

This rearrangement joins TRBV6-5 to TRBJ1-2; 9 bases match TRBD1. The V and J ends lost 8 bases and 8 bases, in that order; junction bases with no gene match: 12. The CDR3 spans 14 residues. Germline CDR1 MNHEY, CDR2 SVGAGI. The CDR3 loop reads CASRRTGDVGGYTF. As DNA, the CDR3 is TGTGCCAGCCGGAGGACAGGGGATGTTGGAGGCTACACCTTC.

The chain links TRBV25-1 to TRBJ1-1; TRBD1 matches at 8 bases. CDR3 length equals 12 residues. The germline V gene encodes CDR1 MGHDK and CDR2 SYGVNS. V lost 7 bases and J lost 10; bases outside the gene matches: 8. CDR3 nucleotide sequence: TGTGCCAGCATGGATCGGACAGGGAGAGCTTTCTTT. Its translation: CASMDRTGRAFF.

V and J are TRBV14 and TRBJ2-5, with a tentative D call TRBD2 (5 bases). Deletions cut 1 base from V and 2 bases from J, with 8 bases between. Germline-derived CDR1 and CDR2 are SGHDN and FVKESK. This CDR3 is 14 amino acids long. The CDR3 is CASSQGRLQETQYF. CDR3 bases: TGTGCCAGCAGCCAAGGGAGGCTACAAGAGACCCAGTACTTC.

The rearrangement uses TRBV5-4 and TRBJ2-7; TRBD2 agrees at 11 bases. Per the germline V gene, CDR1 is SGHNT and CDR2 is YYREEE (reference sequence). The V segment lost 2 bases and the J segment 2 bases; nucleotides outside the gene matches: 3. The CDR3 consists of 15 residues. CDR3 loop: CASSFETSGTYEQYF. For the CDR3, the DNA is TGTGCCAGCAGCTTTGAGACTAGCGGGACCTACGAGCAGTACTTC.

Here the CDR3 DNA reads TGTGCCAGCAGCCCGGGACTAGCGGGGGGGCGTCAGTACTTC. Translation: CASSPGLAGGRQYF. J is TRBJ2-7 and V is TRBV7-2; 16 positions match TRBD2. CDR1 and CDR2 (germline): SGHTA, FQGNSA. The CDR3 length is 14 residues. The trim removed 5 bases at V and 10 bases at J, leaving 5 bases unmatched. Based on the CDR3 plus reference TRBV7-2 and TRBJ2-7, the full variable domain is GAGVSQSPSNKVTEKGKDVELRCDPISGHTALYWYRQSLGQGLEFLIYFQGNSAPDKSGLPSDRFSAERTGGSVSTLTIQRTQQEDSAVYLCASSPGLAGGRQYFGPGTRLTVT.

This clone appeared a single time. J is TRBJ2-3 and V is TRBV4-1; weak D call: TRBD2 (7 bases). The length of the CDR3 is 15 residues. The germline gives CDR1 MGHRA, CDR2 YSYEKL. The V end lost 3 bases, the J end lost 6 bases, and 16 bases lay between the germline ends. CDR3 protein: CASSHMGGGPDTQYF. The CDR3, as DNA: TGCGCCAGCAGCCATATGGGGGGGGGCCCGGATACGCAGTATTTT.

This sequence joins TRBV9 and TRBJ1-6; D remains unclear. The germline V gene encodes CDR1 SGDLS and CDR2 YYNGEE. CDR3 size: 13 residues. Trimming shortened V by 2 bases and J by 7 bases, and 7 bases separated the two germline ends. The CDR3 DNA sequence: TGTGCCAGCAGCGTGGCAGCGAATTCACCCCTCCACTTT. This translates into CASSVAANSPLHF.

The chain couples TRBV19 to TRBJ1-2, with 8 bases identical to TRBD1. Trimming removed 7 bases from V and 1 base from J; junction bases left unmatched: 8. This CDR3 has 15 residues. Per the germline V gene, CDR1 is LNHDA and CDR2 is SQIVND (reference sequence). DNA of the CDR3: TGTGCCAGTATACGGGACAGGAGACTTAACTATGGCTACACCTTC. This translates into CASIRDRRLNYGYTF.

The CDR3: CASSLLGGRANEQFF. Here the CDR3 DNA reads TGTGCCAGTAGTCTACTGGGCGGGCGAGCCAATGAGCAGTTCTTC. The J gene is TRBJ2-1, the V gene TRBV19, with D perhaps matching TRBD2 (5 bases). The CDR3 runs to 15 residues. The V gene's germline CDR1 is LNHDA and CDR2 SQIVND (reference sequence). Between the trimmed V and J ends, which lost 5 bases and 6 bases, there was a span of 17 bases.

The rearrangement joins TRBV30 to TRBJ1-1; D is ambiguous. The CDR3 sequence is 11 residues long. V shed 2 bases and J shed 5 bases, with 6 bases lying between them. CDR1 is GTSNPN, CDR2 SVGIG, per germline (reference sequence). The CDR3 loop is CAWSFRTEAFF. CDR3 nucleotides: TGTGCCTGGAGTTTCAGAACTGAAGCTTTCTTT.

The chain recombines TRBV30 with TRBJ2-2; D may be TRBD2 (5 bases). Deletions cut 3 bases from V and 12 bases from J, with 23 bases between. This CDR3 has 15 amino acids. CDR1 and CDR2 from the germline V gene are GTSNPN and SVGIG (reference sequence). The CDR3 DNA is TGTGCCTGGAGCGATCGCATTTCGCTGACGGGGAAGCTGTTTTTT. It translates to CAWSDRISLTGKLFF. The full variable domain, its missing parts supplied by reference TRBV30 and TRBJ2-2, is SQTIHQWPATLVQPVGSPLSLECTVEGTSNPNLYWYRQAAGRGLQLLFYSVGIGQISSEVPQNLSASRPQDRQFILSSKKLLLSDSGFYLCAWSDRISLTGKLFFGEGSRLTVL.

The rearrangement links TRBV6-5 to TRBJ1-1, with D perhaps TRBD1 (6 bases). V shed 7 bases and J shed 6 bases, with 21 bases lying between them. The CDR3 is made up of 15 amino acids. Germline V lookup: CDR1 MNHEY, CDR2 SVGAGI. CDR3 sequence (DNA): TGTGCCAGCACCGGGGGGGCGGATCCGCTCGCTGAAGCTTTCTTT. Amino acid sequence: CASTGGADPLAEAFF.

This clone was observed once. The rearrangement joins TRBV2 to TRBJ2-7, with D possibly TRBD1 on 5 matching bases. This CDR3 region has 15 residues. CDR1 and CDR2 from the germline V gene are SNHLY and FYNNEI. V was clipped by 1 base and J by 7 bases, with 17 bases between them. The CDR3 region has the DNA TGTGCCAGCAGTGAAGAAAGGGGTGGATGGGATGAGCAGTACTTC. Translating gives CASSEERGGWDEQYF.